These 23 T cell receptor beta chains originate from one sample sequenced in a study of radiotherapy plus CTLA-4 blockade in lung cancer. Produced via immunoSEQ multiplex PCR; TCRdb's table is partial and in-frame only. The sample has about 88,000 clones; about three quarters are singletons. The sample was peripheral blood, taken from a patient treated with radiotherapy plus ipilimumab. The receptors here all came from a human donor with non-small cell lung cancer that progressed on radiotherapy plus ipilimumab.

This clone has just one count. The V gene is TRBV4-2, the J gene TRBJ2-1; TRBD2 agrees at 7 bases. This CDR3 is 14 amino acids long. Germline V gene sequence: CDR1 LGHNA, CDR2 YNFKEQ. V dropped 1 base and J dropped 10; count of bases not matched to a gene: 7. The CDR3 spells CASSQGGASGEQFF. The CDR3 DNA reads as TGTGCCAGCAGCCAAGGAGGGGCTAGCGGAGAGCAGTTCTTC.

The rearrangement joins TRBV6-6 to TRBJ2-1; a weak D match, TRBD1 (5 bases). The CDR3 spans 14 residues. Trimming shortened V by 8 bases and J by 6 bases, and 17 bases separated the two germline ends. The germline V gene has CDR1 MNHNY and CDR2 SVGAGI (reference sequence). The CDR3 nucleotides read TGTGCCAGCTTCTTCCACGCAAGGGGCAATGAGCAGTTCTTC. Its translation is CASFFHARGNEQFF.

The chain combines TRBV7-3 with TRBJ2-1; D is undetermined. The CDR3 is made up of 15 amino acids. The germline V gene encodes CDR1 SGHTA and CDR2 FQGTGA. Trimming shortened V by 5 bases and J by 0 bases, and 11 bases separated the two germline ends. The CDR3 loop is CASSPRRSSYNEQFF. The CDR3 DNA follows: TGTGCCAGCAGCCCGAGGCGGAGCTCCTACAATGAGCAGTTCTTC.

The J gene is TRBJ1-2, the V gene TRBV7-6, with a tentative D call TRBD1 (5 bases). This CDR3 region has 12 residues. V was shortened by 2 bases and J by 14 bases, with 15 bases between the two germline ends. Germline CDR1 and CDR2: SGHVS and FNYEAQ. The CDR3 DNA follows: TGTGCCAGCAGCTTATGGGGGGAACCCCCAACCTTC. It encodes CASSLWGEPPTF.

This clone is a singleton in its sample. The chain has TRBV4-2 and TRBJ2-7; the match to TRBD2 covers 8 bases. There are 17 residues in the CDR3. Germline CDR1 is LGHNA and CDR2 is YNFKEQ. V lost 0 bases to trimming and J lost 3 bases; unmatched junction nucleotides: 10. CDR3 protein: CASSQEEGVAGLYEQYF. The CDR3, as DNA: TGTGCCAGCAGCCAAGAAGAGGGAGTAGCGGGACTCTACGAGCAGTACTTC.

The V and J genes are TRBV14 and TRBJ1-4; 8 bases fit TRBD1. The CDR3 is made up of 14 amino acids. CDR1 SGHDN and CDR2 FVKESK come from the germline V gene. Germline trimming cut 4 bases from V and 8 bases from J; bases unmatched to any gene: 6. The CDR3 region is CASSRRTGREKLFF. CDR3 nucleotides: TGTGCCAGCAGCCGCCGGACAGGGCGGGAAAAACTGTTTTTT.

The table lists this clone with a few counts. This rearrangement joins TRBV9 to TRBJ1-1; D is unresolved. Germline CDR1 reads SGDLS; CDR2 reads YYNGEE. The V gene lost 4 bases and the J gene lost 7 bases, with 14 bases spanning the gap. CDR3 size: 13 residues. Here the CDR3 DNA reads TGTGCCAGCAGCCTTGGTACAGCCCATGAAGCTTTCTTT. It translates to CASSLGTAHEAFF.

This clone has more than one count but fewer than ten. The V gene is TRBV7-8, the J gene TRBJ1-2; 11 positions match TRBD1. The V and J ends lost 4 bases and 7 bases, in that order; junction bases with no gene match: 11. Germline V gene lookup returns CDR1 SGHVS and CDR2 FQNEAQ. This CDR3 has 16 amino acids. The CDR3 DNA sequence: TGTGCCAGCAGCTCACCGAGGGACAGGGGGGAACGTGGCTACACCTTC. Its protein is CASSSPRDRGERGYTF.

This chain connects TRBV7-9 to TRBJ2-5; 7 positions match TRBD2. J lost 6 bases, V lost 5 bases, and 12 bases had no gene match. This CDR3 comprises 15 residues. Germline V CDR1 and CDR2: SEHNR, FQNEAQ (reference sequence). The CDR3 nucleotides read TGTGCCAGCAGCGCCCCCGTGTCGGGGGGAAAGACCCAGTACTTC. It translates to CASSAPVSGGKTQYF.

This clone was found a few times. The chain uses TRBV9 and TRBJ2-5; D is undetermined. Germline lookup yields CDR1 SGDLS and CDR2 YYNGEE. V was trimmed by 3 bases and J by 0 bases, leaving 6 bases between them. This CDR3 region has 13 residues. CDR3 bases: TGTGCCAGCAGCGGGCGGTACCAAGAGACCCAGTACTTC. This translates into CASSGRYQETQYF. Drawing the rest from reference TRBV9 and TRBJ2-5, the complete variable domain is DSGVTQTPKHLITATGQRVTLRCSPRSGDLSVYWYQQSLDQGLQFLIQYYNGEERAKGNILERFSAQQFPDLHSELNLSSLELGDSALYFCASSGRYQETQYFGPGTRLLVL.

The chain employs TRBV7-3 and TRBJ1-4; D remains ambiguous. The germline CDR1 and CDR2 sequences are SGHTA and FQGTGA. The CDR3 totals 13 residues. Trimming removed 5 bases from V and 7 bases from J, with 11 bases in between. For the CDR3, the DNA is TGTGCCAGCAGCCCAAGGGCGGGTGAAAAACTGTTTTTT. It translates to CASSPRAGEKLFF.

J is TRBJ1-2 and V is TRBV19, with TRBD1 as a possible D gene (6 bases). Germline-derived CDR1 and CDR2 are LNHDA and SQIVND (reference sequence). The CDR3 totals 13 residues. V lost 6 bases and J lost 4, with 12 bases in between. In DNA form, the CDR3 reads TGTGCCAGTAGCCGGGGGGCTACCTATGGCTACACCTTC. This sequence encodes CASSRGATYGYTF.

The chain couples TRBV5-5 to TRBJ2-7, with D tentatively TRBD1 (5 bases). Germline-derived CDR1 and CDR2 are SGHKS and YYEKEE (reference sequence). This CDR3 is 15 amino acids long. The V end lost 3 bases, the J end lost 2 bases, and 15 bases lay between the germline ends. CDR3 nucleotides: TGTGCCAGCAGCTCCAGGGTTGTGGGAACCTACGAGCAGTACTTC. It encodes CASSSRVVGTYEQYF.

The rearrangement joins TRBV6-5 to TRBJ2-5; TRBD1 aligns across 7 bases. Trimming removed 5 bases from V and 4 bases from J; junction bases left unmatched: 7. The V gene's germline CDR1 is MNHEY and CDR2 SVGAGI. The CDR3 runs 14 residues. The CDR3 region has the DNA TGTGCCAGCAGTGCCGTGGCAGGGGGAGAGACCCAGTACTTC. As protein: CASSAVAGGETQYF.

This chain links TRBV7-8 with TRBJ2-7, with 11 bases identical to TRBD1. The V gene end was trimmed by 4 bases and the J gene end by 6 bases; junction bases not matched to a gene: 8. The CDR3 extends over 15 amino acids. The germline V gene has CDR1 SGHVS and CDR2 FQNEAQ. The CDR3 DNA follows: TGTGCCAGCAGCTGGACAGGGGGCCCCACCCGCGAGCAGTACTTC. This translates into CASSWTGGPTREQYF.

This clone was detected only a few times. Sequence at one end of the junction differs from germline and may be a read error. V gene TRBV28 combines with J gene TRBJ2-5; D is unclear. Germline V CDR1 and CDR2: MDHEN, SYDVKM. The CDR3 has 12 amino acids. In nucleotides, the CDR3 is TGTGCCAGCAGCCGACACCAGGAGACCCAGTACTTC. Protein product: CASSRHQETQYF.

The rearrangement uses TRBV28 and TRBJ1-4; no clear D gene. With 5 bases removed from V and 5 bases from J, the gap between germline ends came to 12 bases. Germline assignment: CDR1 MDHEN and CDR2 SYDVKM. CDR3 length: 14 residues. CDR3 DNA sequence: TGTGCCAGCAGTCCAGACGGAGCCAATGAAAAACTGTTTTTT. Translated: CASSPDGANEKLFF. The full variable domain, in which reference TRBV28 and TRBJ1-4 provide the parts outside the CDR3, is DVKVTQSSRYLVKRTGEKVFLECVQDMDHENMFWYRQDPGLGLRLIYFSYDVKMKEKGDIPEGYSVSREKKERFSLILESASTNQTSMYLCASSPDGANEKLFFGSGTQLSVL.

The genes are TRBV27 and TRBJ1-2; D might be TRBD1 (5 bases). The CDR3 is 15 residues long. Trimming removed 7 bases at V and 7 bases at J, with 22 bases between. The germline V gene has CDR1 MNHEY and CDR2 SMNVEV (reference sequence). The CDR3 sequence is CASKRAYDPRGGYTF. As DNA, the CDR3 is TGTGCCAGCAAAAGGGCTTACGACCCGAGGGGTGGCTACACCTTC.

This rearrangement joins TRBV30 to TRBJ1-5; D not resolved. V gave up 2 bases and J gave up 3 bases, with 11 bases separating them. Germline V CDR1 and CDR2: GTSNPN, SVGIG (reference sequence). There are 14 residues in the CDR3. The CDR3 nucleotides are TGTGCCTGGAGTTGGGGAGGGAACAATCAGCCCCAGCATTTT. Translated: CAWSWGGNNQPQHF.

This clone has a single count. This sequence joins TRBV14 and TRBJ2-3, with TRBD1 matching 8 bases. The V gene's germline CDR1 is SGHDN and CDR2 FVKESK. The CDR3 is 13 residues long. J lost 6 bases, V lost 6 bases, and 5 bases had no gene match. CDR3 protein: CASSQGARDTQYF. In nucleotides, the CDR3 is TGTGCCAGCAGTCAGGGGGCGCGTGATACGCAGTATTTT. Combining the CDR3 with reference TRBV14 and TRBJ2-3 gives the whole variable domain EAGVTQFPSHSVIEKGQTVTLRCDPISGHDNLYWYRRVMGKEIKFLLHFVKESKQDESGMPNNRFLAERTGGTYSTLKVQPAELEDSGVYFCASSQGARDTQYFGPGTRLTVL.

Only one count was recorded for this clone. The gene calls are TRBV28 and TRBJ2-1, with D tentatively TRBD1 (5 bases). Germline V gene lookup returns CDR1 MDHEN and CDR2 SYDVKM. The CDR3 loop spans 15 amino acids. V lost 4 bases and J lost 8, with 18 bases in between. The chain's CDR3 is CASSWPGAGNHEQFF. The CDR3 nucleotides read TGTGCCAGCAGTTGGCCTGGGGCAGGGAACCATGAGCAGTTCTTC. The full variable domain, its missing parts supplied by reference TRBV28 and TRBJ2-1, is DVKVTQSSRYLVKRTGEKVFLECVQDMDHENMFWYRQDPGLGLRLIYFSYDVKMKEKGDIPEGYSVSREKKERFSLILESASTNQTSMYLCASSWPGAGNHEQFFGPGTRLTVL.

This chain connects TRBV9 to TRBJ2-7; 8 bases match TRBD2. There are 15 residues in the CDR3. Germline-derived CDR1 and CDR2 are SGDLS and YYNGEE. J lost 3 bases, V lost 4 bases, and 9 bases had no gene match. CDR3 coding DNA: TGTGCCAGCAGCCCCCGGGGGGGTTCTGGCTACGAGCAGTACTTC. It is translated as CASSPRGGSGYEQYF.

The chain recombines TRBV23-1 with TRBJ1-5; 7 positions agree with TRBD1. TRBV23-1 is an ORF for which the function is uncertain. V lost 8 bases, J lost 4 bases, and 8 bases stayed unmatched. The CDR3 contains 14 residues. CDR3 residues: CASQDRALNQPQHF. The CDR3 nucleotides are TGCGCCAGCCAAGACAGGGCCCTGAATCAGCCCCAGCATTTT.